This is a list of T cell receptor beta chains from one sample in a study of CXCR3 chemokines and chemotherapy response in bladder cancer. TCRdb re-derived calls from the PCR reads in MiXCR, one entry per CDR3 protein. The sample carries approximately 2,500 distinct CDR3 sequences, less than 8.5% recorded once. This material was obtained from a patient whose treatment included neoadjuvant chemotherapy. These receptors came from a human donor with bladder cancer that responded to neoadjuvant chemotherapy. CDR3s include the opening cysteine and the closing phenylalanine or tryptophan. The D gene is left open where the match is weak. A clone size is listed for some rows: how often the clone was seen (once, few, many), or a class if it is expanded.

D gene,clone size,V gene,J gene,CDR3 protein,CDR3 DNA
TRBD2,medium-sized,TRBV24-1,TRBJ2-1,CATSDLGLAGGGSSYNEQFF,TGTGCCACCAGTGATTTGGGACTAGCGGGAGGCGGAAGCTCCTACAATGAGCAGTTCTTC
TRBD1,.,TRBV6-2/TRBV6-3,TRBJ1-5,CASSYLSGTGGVSGNQPQHF,TGTGCCAGCAGTTACCTATCGGGTACAGGGGGCGTTTCTGGCAATCAGCCCCAGCATTTT
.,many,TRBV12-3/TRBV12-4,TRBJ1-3,CASSLTGNTIYF,TGTGCCAGCAGTCTTACTGGAAACACCATATATTTT
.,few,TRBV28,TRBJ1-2,CASTIPAGGGYTF,TGTGCCAGCACCATCCCGGCCGGCGGGGGCTACACCTTC
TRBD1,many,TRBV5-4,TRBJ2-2,CASRLDRGITNTGELFF,TGTGCCAGCAGACTGGACAGGGGGATAACGAACACCGGGGAGCTGTTTTTT
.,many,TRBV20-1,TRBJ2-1,CSARPIVGQGNYNEQFF,TGCAGTGCTAGACCCATCGTCGGGCAGGGGAACTACAATGAGCAGTTCTTC
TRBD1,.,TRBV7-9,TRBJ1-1,CTSSLLGQGTEAFF,TGTACCAGCAGCCTCCTAGGACAGGGCACTGAAGCTTTCTTT
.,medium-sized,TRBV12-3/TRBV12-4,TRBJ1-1,CASSLRVGAGAFF,TGTGCCAGCAGTTTAAGGGTAGGGGCAGGAGCTTTCTTT
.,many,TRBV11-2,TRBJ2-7,CASSLGGNYEQYF,TGTGCCAGCAGCTTAGGAGGGAACTACGAGCAGTACTTC
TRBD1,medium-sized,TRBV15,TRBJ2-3,CATSSDRTGGYTDTQYF,TGTGCCACCAGCAGTGACCGGACAGGGGGCTACACAGATACGCAGTATTTT
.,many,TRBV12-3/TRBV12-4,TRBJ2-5,CASSLPRPGETQYF,TGTGCCAGCAGTTTACCCAGGCCCGGAGAGACCCAGTACTTC
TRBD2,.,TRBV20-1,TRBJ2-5,CSARDRAGRGQETQYF,TGCAGTGCTAGAGATCGGGCAGGGAGGGGACAAGAGACCCAGTACTTC
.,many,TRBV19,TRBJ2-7,CASSPVRGAYEQYF,TGTGCCAGTAGTCCCGTTCGGGGAGCCTACGAGCAGTACTTC
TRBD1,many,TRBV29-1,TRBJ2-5,CSVAPDREETQYF,TGCAGCGTTGCCCCGGACAGGGAAGAGACCCAGTACTTC
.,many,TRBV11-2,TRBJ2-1,CASSQTPSSYNEQFF,TGTGCCAGCAGCCAGACACCGAGCTCCTACAATGAGCAGTTCTTC
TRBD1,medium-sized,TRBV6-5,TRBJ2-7,CASRVALYRDRMGEQYF,TGTGCCAGCAGGGTGGCCCTATATAGGGACAGGATGGGCGAGCAGTACTTC
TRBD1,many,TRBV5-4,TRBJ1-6,CASSLGTGDSPLHF,TGTGCCAGCAGCTTGGGGACAGGGGATTCACCCCTCCACTTT
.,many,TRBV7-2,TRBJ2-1,CASSLVVGVGSDEQFF,TGTGCCAGCAGCTTAGTGGTGGGAGTTGGGTCCGATGAGCAGTTCTTC
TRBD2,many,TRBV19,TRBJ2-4,CASSIARAGGLKNIQYF,TGTGCCAGTAGTATCGCTCGGGCGGGGGGACTCAAAAACATTCAGTACTTC
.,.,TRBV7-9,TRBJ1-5,CASSLAGEGQPQHF,TGTGCCAGCAGCTTAGCGGGCGAGGGTCAGCCCCAGCATTTT
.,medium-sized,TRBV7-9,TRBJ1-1,CASSQGWNTEAFF,TGTGCCAGCAGCCAAGGGTGGAACACTGAAGCTTTCTTT
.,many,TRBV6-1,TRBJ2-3,CASSEAFGLGDTQYF,TGTGCCAGCAGTGAAGCTTTTGGATTGGGAGATACGCAGTATTTT
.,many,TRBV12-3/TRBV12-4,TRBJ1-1,CASRDGPTAFF,TGTGCCAGCAGGGACGGTCCTACGGCTTTCTTT
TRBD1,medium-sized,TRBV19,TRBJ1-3,CASSATGGSGNTIYF,TGTGCCAGTAGTGCCACAGGGGGCTCTGGAAACACCATATATTTT
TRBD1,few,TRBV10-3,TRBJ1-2,CATSGTGSSNYGYTF,TGTGCCACCAGTGGGACAGGGTCGTCTAACTATGGCTACACCTTC
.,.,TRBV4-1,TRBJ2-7,CASSQDLAWASEQYF,TGCGCCAGCAGCCAAGACCTAGCCTGGGCGAGTGAGCAGTACTTC
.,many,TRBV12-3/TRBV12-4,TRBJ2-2,CASSLGLLGGELFF,TGTGCCAGCAGTTTGGGCCTCCTGGGCGGGGAGCTGTTTTTT
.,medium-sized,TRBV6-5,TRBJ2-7,CASSYLSGLVYEQYF,TGTGCCAGCAGTTACCTGTCAGGTTTGGTCTACGAGCAGTACTTC
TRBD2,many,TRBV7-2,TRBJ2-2,CASSLVAGGTGELFF,TGTGCCAGCAGCTTAGTAGCGGGAGGTACCGGGGAGCTGTTTTTT
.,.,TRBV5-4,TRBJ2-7,CASSRDALSYEQYF,TGTGCCAGCAGCCGGGACGCTCTTTCCTACGAGCAGTACTTC
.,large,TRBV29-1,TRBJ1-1,CSAKKQENTEAFF,TGCAGCGCCAAGAAACAGGAGAACACTGAAGCTTTCTTT
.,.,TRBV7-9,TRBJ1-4,CASSFSGGSEKLFF,TGTGCCAGCAGCTTCTCCGGAGGTAGTGAAAAACTGTTTTTT
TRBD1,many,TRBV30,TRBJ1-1,CAWSVYRGWTEAFF,TGTGCCTGGAGCGTTTACAGGGGCTGGACTGAAGCTTTCTTT
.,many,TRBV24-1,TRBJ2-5,CATSAGETQYF,TGTGCCACCAGTGCGGGGGAGACCCAGTACTTC
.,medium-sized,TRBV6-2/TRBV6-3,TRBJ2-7,CASSSQTYEQYF,TGTGCCAGCAGTTCCCAGACCTACGAGCAGTACTTC
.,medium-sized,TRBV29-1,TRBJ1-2,CSVESQAYGYTF,TGCAGCGTTGAAAGCCAGGCCTATGGCTACACCTTC
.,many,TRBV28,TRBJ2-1,CASSTYLAYPPREQFF,TGTGCCAGCAGTACCTATCTAGCGTATCCGCCCCGTGAGCAGTTCTTC
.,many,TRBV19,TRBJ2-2,CASSIWSGELFF,TGTGCCAGTAGTATTTGGTCCGGGGAGCTGTTTTTT
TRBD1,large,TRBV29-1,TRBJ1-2,CSVNSAGGITYTF,TGCAGCGTTAATTCTGCAGGGGGAATAACCTACACCTTC
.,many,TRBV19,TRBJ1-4,CASSTIPIATNEKLFF,TGTGCCAGTAGTACCATACCCATTGCAACTAATGAAAAACTGTTTTTT
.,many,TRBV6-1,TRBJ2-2,CASKGYLYTGELFF,TGTGCCAGCAAGGGCTATCTTTACACCGGGGAGCTGTTTTTT
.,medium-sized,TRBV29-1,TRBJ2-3,CSVGLMRAPDTQYF,TGCAGCGTTGGTTTGATGAGAGCCCCCGATACGCAGTATTTT
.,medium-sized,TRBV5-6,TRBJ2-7,CASRGRYEQYF,TGTGCCAGCAGAGGAAGGTACGAGCAGTACTTC
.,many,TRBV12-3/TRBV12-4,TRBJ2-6,CASSFQGSGANVLTF,TGTGCCAGCAGTTTCCAGGGGTCCGGGGCCAACGTCCTGACTTTC
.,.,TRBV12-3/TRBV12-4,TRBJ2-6,CASSTFPPREEANVLTF,TGTGCCAGCAGCACCTTTCCCCCCAGGGAAGAGGCCAACGTCCTGACTTTC
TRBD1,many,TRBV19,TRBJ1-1,CASSPRTGSGLSEAFF,TGTGCCAGTAGTCCCCGGACAGGTAGTGGCTTGTCTGAAGCTTTCTTT